This T cell receptor (beta chain) appears in the sequencing data of a study of T cells in tuberculosis. Study in general: The T cells targeted glucose monomycolate, a mycobacterial lipid, via CD1B. A South African cohort included IGRA-negative adolescents, latently infected IGRA-positive adolescents and adults with active tuberculosis. Regarding the study as a whole: Selection depended on which cryopreserved specimens were available.

Comment on this clone: The antigen is unknown.

In germline, CDR1 is GTSNPN, CDR2 SVGIG (reference sequence). Trimming stripped 4 bases from V and 3 bases from J, with 10 bases between. The CDR3 runs to 12 residues. The assay was immunoSEQ multiplex PCR, and TCRdb's table has in-frame clones only and misses some. Counted here are under 40,000 clones, roughly 90% occurring once; the ten biggest clones make up over 2%. The sample consisted of PBMCs. V and J are TRBV30 and TRBJ2-7; D perhaps matches TRBD2 (6 bases). The sequence was obtained from a donor aged 10-29 years with latent tuberculosis or without tuberculosis infection. The CDR3 bases are TGTGCCTGGAACCAGGGAGGCTACGAGCAGTACTTC. Amino acid sequence: CAWNQGGYEQYF.